This passage covers 28 T cell receptor beta chains from one sample sequenced in a study of T cell responses to AZD1222 COVID-19 vaccine. Only in-frame clones appear in the TCRdb table, and some are missing; sequencing was by immunoSEQ multiplex PCR. This sample yields 150,000 to 200,000 clones, of which around 88% are seen a single time; 11% belongs to the top ten. Material: peripheral blood, obtained 28 days after the second AZD1222 dose. The receptor source for this set is an adult who received the AZD1222 COVID-19 vaccine.

The genes are TRBV18 and TRBJ2-3; D uncertain. V lost 4 bases and J lost 0, with 11 bases in between. Germline assignment: CDR1 KGHSH and CDR2 LQKENI. This CDR3 has 15 residues. The CDR3 bases are TGTGCCAGCTCACGGGTAGCAGCTAGCACAGATACGCAGTATTTT. It yields the protein CASSRVAASTDTQYF.

The rearrangement joins TRBV6-1 to TRBJ1-5; tentatively, D is TRBD1 (5 bases). V was trimmed by 3 bases and J by 7 bases, leaving 10 bases between them. The CDR3 extends over 13 amino acids. Germline assignment: CDR1 MNHNS and CDR2 SASEGT. The DNA for the CDR3 is TGTGCCAGCAGTGAGTTCTCAGGGCAGCCCCAGCATTTT. It is translated as CASSEFSGQPQHF.

The J gene is TRBJ2-5, the V gene TRBV4-3, with unresolved D. V lost 1 base and J lost 2, with 5 bases in between. Germline CDR1 LGHNA, CDR2 YSLEER. The CDR3 has 13 amino acids. Here the CDR3 reads CASSQAAQETQYF. The CDR3 coding sequence is TGCGCCAGCAGCCAAGCGGCTCAAGAGACCCAGTACTTC.

This chain links TRBV5-1 with TRBJ1-2; 7 nucleotides agree with TRBD1. CDR1 SGHRS and CDR2 YFSETQ come from the germline V gene. This CDR3 region has 15 residues. V dropped 2 bases and J dropped 0; count of bases not matched to a gene: 4. The CDR3 here is CASSFIGTANYGYTF. The CDR3 nucleotides read TGCGCCAGCAGCTTTATCGGGACAGCTAACTATGGCTACACCTTC.

The V and J genes are TRBV7-3 and TRBJ2-2; D unresolved. The CDR3 extends over 14 amino acids. Germline V gene sequence: CDR1 SGHTA, CDR2 FQGTGA. V dropped 6 bases and J dropped 0 bases, with 8 bases sitting between them. CDR3: CASSPTANTGELFF. DNA for the CDR3: TGTGCCAGCAGTCCGACTGCGAACACCGGGGAGCTGTTTTTT.

The chain combines TRBV5-4 with TRBJ1-4; tentatively, D is TRBD1 (5 bases). V was shortened by 4 bases and J by 5 bases, with 9 bases between the two germline ends. The CDR3 spans 13 residues. Germline V gene lookup returns CDR1 SGHNT and CDR2 YYREEE (reference sequence). CDR3 nucleotide sequence: TGTGCCAGCAGCGCTTGGACAAATGAAAAACTGTTTTTT. Residues: CASSAWTNEKLFF.

V usage is TRBV6-4 and J usage is TRBJ2-3; TRBD2 agrees at 13 bases. V dropped 4 bases and J dropped 2; count of bases not matched to a gene: 6. This CDR3 spans 17 amino acids. Germline V gene data show CDR1 as MRHNA and CDR2 as SNTAGT. CDR3 nucleotide sequence: TGTGCCAGCAGTGCCGGACTAGCGGGGGCGACCACAGATACGCAGTATTTT. Translated: CASSAGLAGATTDTQYF.

The chain combines TRBV3-1 (or the pseudogene TRBV3-2) with TRBJ2-1; unclear D gene. The V end lost 1 base, the J end lost 2 bases, and 9 bases lay between the germline ends. Germline CDR1 and CDR2: LGHDT and YNNKEL (reference sequence). This CDR3 contains 15 residues. The CDR3 loop is CASSQGVGAYNEQFF. CDR3 nucleotides: TGTGCCAGCAGCCAAGGGGTAGGAGCCTACAATGAGCAGTTCTTC.

The rearrangement joins TRBV30 to TRBJ2-3; 11 bases are shared with TRBD2. The CDR3 totals 15 residues. V lost 0 bases and J lost 2; bases outside the gene matches: 1. The germline V gene encodes CDR1 GTSNPN and CDR2 SVGIG (reference sequence). Here the CDR3 reads CAWSVLAGATDTQYF. The CDR3 DNA reads TGTGCCTGGAGTGTACTAGCGGGAGCCACAGATACGCAGTATTTT.

The rearrangement links TRBV9 to TRBJ2-2; 8 bases fit TRBD2. V dropped 4 bases and J dropped 0; count of bases not matched to a gene: 8. The CDR3 is 17 residues long. Germline-derived CDR1 and CDR2 are SGDLS and YYNGEE. The DNA for the CDR3 is TGTGCCAGCAGCTCGGCGGGGGGTGCTTCGAACACCGGGGAGCTGTTTTTT. Its protein is CASSSAGGASNTGELFF.

The rearrangement links TRBV14 to TRBJ2-1; no clear D gene. The CDR3 runs to 14 residues. Trimming stripped 0 bases from V and 8 bases from J, with 11 bases between. Germline CDR1 and CDR2: SGHDN and FVKESK. CDR3 coding DNA: TGTGCCAGCAGCCAAGACGTTAGGCTGGATGAGCAGTTCTTC. Translating gives CASSQDVRLDEQFF.

The rearrangement links TRBV19 to TRBJ1-1, with D uncertain. The germline V and J ends were trimmed by 1 base and 0 bases, with 12 bases remaining between them. Per germline, CDR1 LNHDA and CDR2 SQIVND (reference sequence). CDR3 size: 16 residues. In nucleotides, the CDR3 is TGTGCCAGTAGTATAGGACCCTGGGCCATGAACACTGAAGCTTTCTTT. This translates into CASSIGPWAMNTEAFF.

The chain employs TRBV19 and TRBJ1-1; 8 bases are a match to TRBD1. The CDR3 runs 13 residues. Germline CDR1 is LNHDA and CDR2 is SQIVND (reference sequence). V was pared by 5 bases and J by 5 bases, with 4 bases of the junction left unmatched. CDR3 sequence (DNA): TGTGCCAGTAGTCTCCGGACAGGGACTGAAGCTTTCTTT. Encoded protein: CASSLRTGTEAFF.

The chain links TRBV9 to TRBJ2-1, with 10 bases fitting TRBD2. Germline CDR1 reads SGDLS; CDR2 reads YYNGEE. The CDR3 consists of 17 residues. Trimming at V came to 2 bases and at J to 6 bases, leaving 11 bases not matched to a gene. The CDR3 DNA reads as TGTGCCAGCAGCGTCAACCCTCGGACTAGCGGTTCCAATGAGCAGTTCTTC. It translates to CASSVNPRTSGSNEQFF.

V and J are TRBV6-5 and TRBJ1-5, with 10 bases lining up with TRBD1. Losses at the gene ends were 7 bases for V and 5 bases for J; bases not matched to a gene: 5. This CDR3 has 14 residues. Germline CDR1 and CDR2: MNHEY and SVGAGI. The CDR3 reads CASTGTGEDQPQHF. CDR3 coding DNA: TGTGCCAGCACAGGGACAGGGGAAGATCAGCCCCAGCATTTT.

The chain employs TRBV5-8 and TRBJ2-2; TRBD1 is a possible D gene (5 bases). Germline-derived CDR1 and CDR2 are SGHTS and YDEGEE. This CDR3 has 15 residues. The V and J ends lost 0 bases and 1 base respectively, with 7 bases between them. The CDR3 protein is CASSLVQGNTGELFF. The CDR3 bases are TGTGCCAGCAGCTTGGTCCAGGGGAACACCGGGGAGCTGTTTTTT.

The rearrangement uses TRBV7-9 and TRBJ2-1; 9 bases fit TRBD2. This CDR3 comprises 14 residues. Looked up from germline, CDR1 is SEHNR and CDR2 is FQNEAQ (reference sequence). Losses at the gene ends were 4 bases for V and 3 bases for J; bases not matched to a gene: 1. This CDR3 reads CASSSSGDYNEQFF. The CDR3 nucleotides are TGTGCCAGCAGCTCTAGCGGGGACTACAATGAGCAGTTCTTC.

This chain connects TRBV7-9 to TRBJ1-3; D is unclear. The V gene's germline CDR1 is SEHNR and CDR2 FQNEAQ (reference sequence). CDR3 size: 12 residues. Trimming left V 2 bases short and J 1 base short, with 0 bases between. The CDR3 sequence is CASSLSGNTIYF. DNA of the CDR3: TGTGCCAGCAGCTTATCTGGAAACACCATATATTTT. The full variable domain, in which reference TRBV7-9 and TRBJ1-3 provide the parts outside the CDR3, is DTGVSQNPRHKITKRGQNVTFRCDPISEHNRLYWYRQTLGQGPEFLTYFQNEAQLEKSRLLSDRFSAERPKGSFSTLEIQRTEQGDSAMYLCASSLSGNTIYFGEGSWLTVV.

This chain joins TRBV19 and TRBJ1-2; 9 positions agree with TRBD1. The CDR3 has 15 residues. Germline V gene data show CDR1 as LNHDA and CDR2 as SQIVND (reference sequence). V dropped 4 bases and J dropped 5; count of bases not matched to a gene: 8. CDR3 nucleotide sequence: TGTGCCAGTAGTACTCCGGACAGGGGTGGATATGGCTACACCTTC. It is translated as CASSTPDRGGYGYTF.

V usage is TRBV5-1 and J usage is TRBJ1-2; 8 nucleotides match TRBD1. The CDR3 covers 15 residues. Germline V CDR1 and CDR2: SGHRS, YFSETQ. V trimming: 3 bases; J trimming: 3 bases; junction bases outside the gene matches: 7. The CDR3 bases are TGCGCCAGCAGCTCTTCTTTACAGGGGGACTATGGCTACACCTTC. This translates into CASSSSLQGDYGYTF.

The CDR3 reads CASSQDPAGGRTQYF. The CDR3 DNA follows: TGTGCCAGCAGCCAAGACCCCGCGGGGGGGCGTACGCAGTATTTT. This chain links TRBV3-1 (or the pseudogene TRBV3-2) with TRBJ2-3; 9 bases line up with TRBD2. Germline CDR1 is LGHDT and CDR2 is YNNKEL (reference sequence). Germline trimming cut 0 bases from V and 8 bases from J; bases unmatched to any gene: 6. This CDR3 has 15 amino acids.

The V call is TRBV7-8, the J call TRBJ2-7, with no clear D. The CDR3 loop spans 12 amino acids. The germline V gene has CDR1 SGHVS and CDR2 FQNEAQ. V dropped 2 bases and J dropped 6 bases, with 8 bases sitting between them. CDR3 coding DNA: TGTGCCAGCAGCTTAAATTCTGCCGAGCAGTACTTC. As protein: CASSLNSAEQYF.

The CDR3 nucleotides are TGCGCCAGCAGACACAGGGCGGACACTGAAGCTTTCTTT. As protein: CASRHRADTEAFF. The chain employs TRBV5-1 and TRBJ1-1, with a tentative D call TRBD1 (6 bases). Germline CDR1 and CDR2: SGHRS and YFSETQ. The V and J ends lost 5 bases and 3 bases respectively, with 11 bases between them. CDR3 size: 13 residues. Looking up the rest from reference TRBV5-1 and TRBJ1-1 gives the full variable domain: KAGVTQTPRYLIKTRGQQVTLSCSPISGHRSVSWYQQTPGQGLQFLFEYFSETQRNKGNFPGRFSGRQFSNSRSEMNVSTLELGDSALYLCASRHRADTEAFFGQGTRLTVV.

The V gene is TRBV6-6, the J gene TRBJ1-6; 8 bases are shared with TRBD1. The V and J ends lost 5 bases and 6 bases, in that order; junction bases with no gene match: 3. The CDR3 extends over 14 amino acids. CDR1 is MNHNY and CDR2 is SVGAGI in the germline V gene (reference sequence). The CDR3 is CASSHDRGNSPLHF. The CDR3 coding sequence is TGTGCCAGCAGTCACGACAGGGGTAATTCACCCCTCCACTTT.

As regards this clone: The junction does not match germline at one end; this may be a read error. The DNA of the CDR3 is TGTGCCAGCAGCCCAAGGGATGGTGCTTTCTTC. Its translation: CASSPRDGAFF. This rearrangement joins TRBV7-2 to TRBJ1-2; D is undetermined. This CDR3 region has 11 residues. The germline gives CDR1 SGHTA, CDR2 FQGNSA. Full variable domain (missing parts from reference TRBV7-2 and TRBJ1-2): GAGVSQSPSNKVTEKGKDVELRCDPISGHTALYWYRQSLGQGLEFLIYFQGNSAPDKSGLPSDRFSAERTGGSVSTLTIQRTQQEDSAVYLCASSPRDGAFFGSGTRLTVV.

This sequence joins TRBV27 and TRBJ2-3, with D maybe TRBD2 (7 bases). V lost 7 bases, J lost 6 bases, and 20 bases lay in between. Germline CDR1 MNHEY, CDR2 SMNVEV (reference sequence). The CDR3 contains 15 residues. The CDR3 region has the DNA TGTGCCAGCAAACTAAAGGGGGGAGGGTCGGATACGCAGTATTTT. Its protein product is CASKLKGGGSDTQYF.

The chain is built from TRBV19 and TRBJ1-5; D not resolved. CDR1 is LNHDA and CDR2 is SQIVND in the germline V gene (reference sequence). Trimming stripped 4 bases from V and 1 base from J, with 8 bases between. This CDR3 has 14 residues. CDR3 sequence reads: CASSTDGSNQPQHF. The CDR3 DNA is TGTGCCAGTAGTACGGACGGAAGCAATCAGCCCCAGCATTTT. The full variable domain, with the rest looked up from reference TRBV19 and TRBJ1-5, is DGGITQSPKYLFRKEGQNVTLSCEQNLNHDAMYWYRQDPGQGLRLIYYSQIVNDFQKGDIAEGYSVSREKKESFPLTVTSAQKNPTAFYLCASSTDGSNQPQHFGDGTRLSIL.

The gene calls are TRBV10-3 and TRBJ2-2; TRBD2 agrees at 9 bases. CDR1 is ENHRY, CDR2 SYGVKD, per germline. Trimming cost V 4 bases and J 3 bases; bases outside gene matches: 6. The CDR3 runs 16 residues. The CDR3, as DNA: TGTGCCATCAGTGGTGCTAGCGGGGCCTACACCGGGGAGCTGTTTTTT. Protein: CAISGASGAYTGELFF.